One sample yielded the 21 T cell receptor beta chains listed below, sequenced in a study of T cells in Graves' hyperthyroidism and ophthalmopathy. Researchers took RNA transcripts and amplified the TCR beta CDR3 regions from them. The study used the HTBI primer set for a first-round RT-PCR of the TCR CDR3. A single record per CDR3 protein comes from TCRdb applying MiXCR to the multiplex PCR reads. The table includes roughly 700,000 distinct CDR3 sequences, approximately 15% detected once. The sample taken for sequencing was blood. The receptor source for this set is a woman between 18 and 30 years old with Graves' hyperthyroidism.

The chain has TRBV12-3 or TRBV12-4 and TRBJ2-3; D not certain. Between the trimmed V and J ends, which lost 7 bases and 8 bases, there was a span of 10 bases. This CDR3 is 11 amino acids long. The CDR3 DNA sequence: TGTGCCAGCACTAAAGGCGCTACGCAGTATTTT. Translated: CASTKGATQYF.

This chain links TRBV7-6 with TRBJ2-5; D is possibly TRBD2 (6 bases). Looked up from germline, CDR1 is SGHVS and CDR2 is FNYEAQ. The V end was cut by 7 bases, the J end by 5 bases, with 26 bases between. This CDR3 is built from 17 residues. The CDR3 region is CASTPGPSSGYIETQYF. The CDR3 DNA reads TGTGCCAGCACTCCTGGGCCTTCGAGCGGGTACATTGAGACCCAGTACTTC.

The V gene is TRBV4-3, the J gene TRBJ2-3, with 11 bases identical to TRBD2. V was pared by 4 bases and J by 2 bases, with 5 bases of the junction left unmatched. The CDR3 runs 16 residues. The germline gives CDR1 LGHNA, CDR2 YSLEER. The CDR3 DNA sequence: TGCGCCAGCAGCCCCGGGACTAGCGGCATCACAGATACGCAGTATTTT. Encoded protein: CASSPGTSGITDTQYF.

This clonotype appeared many times. V and J are TRBV10-3 and TRBJ2-2; D is ambiguous. Germline V gene data show CDR1 as ENHRY and CDR2 as SYGVKD. The CDR3 length is 13 residues. V lost 4 bases and J lost 5, with 8 bases in between. The CDR3: CAISGTLTGELFF. The CDR3 bases are TGTGCCATCAGTGGGACGTTGACCGGGGAGCTGTTTTTT.

This clonotype was seen more than once but under ten times. This rearrangement joins TRBV27 to TRBJ2-2; 8 nucleotides align to TRBD2. Trimming at V came to 5 bases and at J to 7 bases, leaving 9 bases not matched to a gene. Germline V gene lookup returns CDR1 MNHEY and CDR2 SMNVEV (reference sequence). The CDR3 contains 15 residues. The CDR3 region is CASSGTGTRGGELFF. CDR3 DNA sequence: TGTGCCAGCAGTGGAACCGGGACTAGAGGCGGGGAGCTGTTTTTT.

This clonotype has ten or more counts. The chain recombines TRBV5-5 with TRBJ1-1; no firm D call. This CDR3 has 13 residues. CDR1 is SGHKS and CDR2 is YYEKEE in the germline V gene (reference sequence). V lost 4 bases to trimming and J lost 5 bases, with 12 bases between them. The CDR3 DNA follows: TGTGCCAGCAGCCCCGGTTTTGGGACTGAAGCTTTCTTT. Translation gives CASSPGFGTEAFF.

This clonotype was counted ten times or more. The chain employs TRBV12-3 or TRBV12-4 and TRBJ2-7; a weak D match, TRBD2 (5 bases). This CDR3 contains 12 residues. V was trimmed by 5 bases and J by 3 bases, leaving 8 bases between them. The CDR3 bases are TGTGCCAGCAGTCCCGGGATCTACGAGCAGTACTTC. Protein product: CASSPGIYEQYF.

The rearrangement joins TRBV30 to TRBJ1-5; tentatively, D is TRBD1 (5 bases). The CDR3 is made up of 14 amino acids. Per the germline V gene, CDR1 is GTSNPN and CDR2 is SVGIG (reference sequence). Trimming shortened V by 1 base and J by 3 bases, and 10 bases separated the two germline ends. Here the CDR3 reads CAWSGQLFNQPQHF. CDR3 bases: TGTGCCTGGAGTGGACAGCTATTCAATCAGCCCCAGCATTTT.

The sample holds many counts of this clonotype. This rearrangement joins TRBV7-9 to TRBJ1-5; weak D call: TRBD1 (5 bases). The germline V gene has CDR1 SEHNR and CDR2 FQNEAQ (reference sequence). The CDR3 covers 13 residues. V was clipped by 5 bases and J by 3 bases, with 8 bases between them. CDR3 nucleotides: TGTGCCAGCAGCCCCAGGGCCAATCAGCCCCAGCATTTT. Protein: CASSPRANQPQHF.

This clonotype showed up many times. The gene calls are TRBV11-2 and TRBJ2-3; D unclear. This CDR3 is built from 16 residues. Germline lookup yields CDR1 SGHAT and CDR2 FQNNGV. V lost 3 bases to trimming and J lost 3 bases, with 16 bases between them. The CDR3 protein is CASSLGLASLTDTQYF. In nucleotides, the CDR3 is TGTGCCAGCAGCTTGGGGTTGGCGTCGTTGACAGATACGCAGTATTTT.

This clonotype appeared a few times. The rearrangement joins TRBV4-1 to TRBJ1-4; no definite D call. The CDR3 spans 15 residues. V shed 4 bases and J shed 8 bases, with 17 bases lying between them. The germline CDR1 and CDR2 sequences are MGHRA and YSYEKL. CDR3 in DNA: TGCGCCAGCAGCCTGTGGCCCTCCCGGAAGGAAAAACTGTTTTTT. It codes for CASSLWPSRKEKLFF.

With regard to this clonotype: The conserved phenylalanine or tryptophan normally closing the CDR3 is absent here, so this likely arose from a read error. The chain is built from TRBV20-1 and TRBJ2-1, with D perhaps TRBD2 (6 bases). Trimming took off 3 bases at V and 9 bases at J, with 15 bases between the two ends. The CDR3 length is 13 residues. Per the germline V gene, CDR1 is DFQATT and CDR2 is SNEGSKA (reference sequence). The CDR3 bases are TGCAGTGCTAGTGGGACTGGGTACGGTGAGCAGTTCTCC. Amino acids: CSASGTGYGEQFS.

This clonotype was seen at least ten times. The rearrangement joins TRBV11-2 to TRBJ1-2, with a tentative D call TRBD1 (5 bases). The germline V gene has CDR1 SGHAT and CDR2 FQNNGV. The CDR3 spans 16 residues. V was trimmed by 1 base and J by 4 bases, leaving 16 bases between them. CDR3 loop: CASSLVGRQTRYGYTF. CDR3 nucleotides: TGTGCCAGCAGCTTAGTCGGGCGACAGACTCGCTATGGCTACACCTTC.

This clonotype appeared many times. V is TRBV12-3 or TRBV12-4 and J is TRBJ1-5, with 10 bases lining up with TRBD1. The CDR3 has 16 residues. The trim removed 5 bases at V and 8 bases at J, leaving 12 bases unmatched. The CDR3 sequence is CASSPRTGGDSKPQHF. The CDR3 nucleotides are TGTGCCAGCAGTCCTCGGACAGGGGGAGACTCAAAGCCCCAGCATTTT.

The chain uses TRBV2 and TRBJ1-2; D uncertain. Deletions cut 6 bases from V and 4 bases from J, with 18 bases between. Germline V gene data show CDR1 as SNHLY and CDR2 as FYNNEI. The CDR3 sequence is 15 residues long. As DNA, the CDR3 is TGTGCCAGCAGCAGAGGGAAGGGTTTTCTCTATGGCTACACCTTC. This codes for CASSRGKGFLYGYTF.

The chain is built from TRBV30 and TRBJ2-1; no definite D call. This CDR3 is built from 12 residues. The V end was cut by 2 bases, the J end by 9 bases, with 11 bases between. Germline V lookup: CDR1 GTSNPN, CDR2 SVGIG (reference sequence). As DNA, the CDR3 is TGTGCCTGGAGTATGCAGTGTACTGAGCAGTTCTTC. Translating gives CAWSMQCTEQFF. Full variable domain (missing parts from reference TRBV30 and TRBJ2-1): SQTIHQWPATLVQPVGSPLSLECTVEGTSNPNLYWYRQAAGRGLQLLFYSVGIGQISSEVPQNLSASRPQDRQFILSSKKLLLSDSGFYLCAWSMQCTEQFFGPGTRLTVL.

This clonotype has a count of ten or more. V and J are TRBV7-8 and TRBJ1-1; D possibly corresponds to TRBD1 (6 bases). The germline CDR1 and CDR2 sequences are SGHVS and FQNEAQ. The CDR3 spans 15 residues. The V gene lost 1 base and the J gene lost 0 bases, with 9 bases spanning the gap. The CDR3 DNA is TGTGCCAGCAGCTTAGTAAGGGGGGTGAACACTGAAGCTTTCTTT. Amino acids: CASSLVRGVNTEAFF. The full variable domain, rest sourced from reference TRBV7-8 and TRBJ1-1, is GAGVSQSPRYKVAKRGQDVALRCDPISGHVSLFWYQQALGQGPEFLTYFQNEAQLDKSGLPSDRFFAERPEGSVSTLKIQRTQQEDSAVYLCASSLVRGVNTEAFFGQGTRLTVV.

Many counts were recorded for this clonotype. The chain has TRBV2 and TRBJ2-1; 9 bases fit TRBD2. CDR3 length: 14 residues. Germline V gene sequence: CDR1 SNHLY, CDR2 FYNNEI. The junction had 7 bases not matched to a gene; V was cut back by 6 bases and J by 7 bases. The CDR3 is CASRRAGGPNEQFF. Here the CDR3 DNA reads TGTGCCAGCAGGCGGGCGGGAGGGCCGAATGAGCAGTTCTTC.

V is TRBV18 and J is TRBJ1-2; D remains ambiguous. Germline V CDR1 and CDR2: KGHSH, LQKENI. This CDR3 region has 13 residues. V shed 0 bases and J shed 3 bases, with 5 bases lying between them. CDR3 bases: TGTGCCAGCTCACCACCAGGGCACTATGGCTACACCTTC. Encoded protein: CASSPPGHYGYTF.

This clonotype was observed a few times. V and J are TRBV7-9 and TRBJ1-6, with D tentatively TRBD1 (5 bases). Germline CDR1 SEHNR, CDR2 FQNEAQ (reference sequence). V shed 4 bases and J shed 5 bases, with 9 bases lying between them. This CDR3 contains 14 residues. The chain's CDR3 is CASSSGRNNSPLHF. The CDR3 DNA reads TGTGCCAGCAGCTCGGGACGGAATAATTCACCCCTCCACTTT. Supplemented by reference TRBV7-9 and TRBJ1-6, the full variable domain reads DTGVSQNPRHKITKRGQNVTFRCDPISEHNRLYWYRQTLGQGPEFLTYFQNEAQLEKSRLLSDRFSAERPKGSFSTLEIQRTEQGDSAMYLCASSSGRNNSPLHFGNGTRLTVT.

This clonotype was counted at least ten times. V is TRBV7-3 and J is TRBJ2-7; 9 positions agree with TRBD2. Germline V gives CDR1 SGHTA, CDR2 FQGTGA. V lost 1 base and J lost 4; bases outside the gene matches: 8. There are 16 residues in the CDR3. CDR3 amino acids: CASSLKIAGERYEQYF. The DNA of the CDR3 is TGTGCCAGCAGCTTAAAGATAGCGGGAGAAAGGTACGAGCAGTACTTC. The full variable domain, completed using reference TRBV7-3 and TRBJ2-7, is GAGVSQTPSNKVTEKGKYVELRCDPISGHTALYWYRQSLGQGPEFLIYFQGTGAADDSGLPNDRFFAVRPEGSVSTLKIQRTERGDSAVYLCASSLKIAGERYEQYFGPGTRLTVT.